Below are 4 T cell receptor beta chains sequenced from a single sample in a study of blood T cell repertoires in COVID-19. Assay used: immunoSEQ multiplex PCR; TCRdb lists only in-frame clones, some missing. The sample comprises 100,000 or so clones, more than 80% of which are singletons, and 4.5% rests with the top ten. The material sequenced was peripheral blood. Receptors originate from a human donor in a cohort sampled during active COVID-19.

This clone was seen only a few times. V is TRBV7-9 and J is TRBJ2-7; TRBD1 matches at 10 bases. From germline, CDR1 is SEHNR and CDR2 FQNEAQ (reference sequence). Trimming cost V 5 bases and J 1 base; bases outside gene matches: 8. The CDR3 length is 16 residues. Here the CDR3 DNA reads TGTGCCAGCAGCCGCCGGCGGGACAGGGGATCCTACGAGCAGTACTTC. Protein product: CASSRRRDRGSYEQYF.

The V call is TRBV11-3, the J call TRBJ2-5; possible D gene TRBD2, 5 bases. CDR3 length: 13 residues. The V end was cut by 4 bases, the J end by 1 base, with 7 bases between. Looked up from germline, CDR1 is SGHNT and CDR2 is YENEEA. As DNA, the CDR3 is TGTGCCAGCAGCTCCCGGGGCCAAGAGACCCAGTACTTC. Protein: CASSSRGQETQYF. Full variable domain (rest looked up from reference TRBV11-3 and TRBJ2-5): EAGVVQSPRYKIIEKKQPVAFWCNPISGHNTLYWYLQNLGQGPELLIRYENEEAVDDSQLPKDRFSAERLKGVDSTLKIQPAELGDSAVYLCASSSRGQETQYFGPGTRLLVL.

The chain couples TRBV7-9 to TRBJ1-5; 7 nucleotides agree with TRBD1. The CDR3 contains 15 residues. V gave up 5 bases and J gave up 2 bases; unmatched junction bases: 6. Germline-derived CDR1 and CDR2 are SEHNR and FQNEAQ (reference sequence). The DNA of the CDR3 is TGTGCCAGCAGCCCACAGGGGTTAGGCAATCAGCCCCAGCATTTT. Translating gives CASSPQGLGNQPQHF.

The CDR3 reads CASSSSGQSYRGNSDTQYF. CDR3 nucleotide sequence: TGCGCCAGCAGCTCGAGTGGGCAAAGTTACAGGGGAAATTCAGATACGCAGTATTTT. This sequence joins TRBV5-1 and TRBJ2-3, with 7 bases lining up with TRBD1. The V gene end was trimmed by 3 bases and the J gene end by 4 bases; junction bases not matched to a gene: 20. The CDR3 contains 19 residues. CDR1 is SGHRS and CDR2 is YFSETQ in the germline V gene.